This TCR beta chain is drawn from a study of blood T cell repertoires in COVID-19 (dated by TCRdb to the early 2020s). A note on the overall study: The collaborator samples originated in the United States, Italy and Spain and spanned the acute and convalescent phases of COVID-19. The repertoires were released in a freely available public database intended as a resource for research on the immune response to SARS-CoV-2. The material from the prospective study consisted of cDNA or gDNA derived from T cells, B-cell-depleted T cells, or PBMCs. Where available, HLA class I and class II types were obtained from metadata supplied by the sample provider rather than from assay-based typing. Subjects who had been exposed to COVID-19, were actively infected with it, or had recovered from it provided the deeply sampled blood TCRbeta repertoires that made up the dataset. Samples came from the ongoing ImmuneRACE study (first 160 participants) plus 1,254 subjects from 6 global collaborators. A de-identified subject ID, COVID-19 status, age in years and sex were almost always included in the sample metadata.

Overall study results and their limits: How much clinical and demographic metadata was included differed by source and by participant, and the metadata was provided uncurated.

About this clone: The clone's antigen remains unknown. Base qualities are not at hand, and no much larger clone is one base apart.

TCRbeta CDR3 regions were amplified from genomic DNA using the immunoSEQ Assay, a bias-controlled multiplex PCR. Per the authors' processing: The number of nucleated cells in each sample was estimated by amplification of reference gene primers within the assay. Sequence reads were collapsed and filtered to measure the absolute abundance of every unique TCRbeta CDR3 rearrangement. Productive Simpson clonality was computed per sample as the square root of Simpson's diversity index over productive rearrangements. TCRdb took this table from immuneACCESS and kept in-frame rearrangements with V and J called. Such tables lack part of the clones; where checked against another copy, unresolved V genes explain under half of the gap, and the rest is unexplained. For V, J and clone size, that table is used; D and trimming come from the DNA. This sample comprises 250,000 to 400,000 clones, roughly 90% of them detected only once. The ten most abundant clones make up roughly 2.9% of the sample.

One collaborating source in Seattle enrolled patients during active infection and followed them longitudinally through the course of disease. Collaborating institutions collected whole blood in K2EDTA tubes following their own protocols. For TCRbeta analysis, collaborator samples were shipped as frozen whole blood, as isolated PBMCs, or as DNA extracted from either sample type. Taken from the germline V gene, the CDR1 and CDR2 loops are SGHTA and FQGNSA. The CDR3 spans 15 residues, from the cysteine through the phenylalanine. Left in the record is the CDR3 DNA by itself, 45 bases read in frame from the first base. V drops 4 bases and J drops 3 bases, leaving 16 bases in between.

The sequenced sample was peripheral blood. The sequence is built from TRBV7-2 and TRBJ2-7; the D gene is possibly TRBD2, with 5 bases matching. This clonotype was sampled from a woman younger than 45 with COVID-19, enrolled during active disease. This receptor has the CDR3 CASSSEADPYYEQYF. At the DNA level, the sequence is TGTGCCAGCAGCTCGGAAGCGGATCCCTACTACGAGCAGTACTTC.